Listed here are 15 T cell receptor beta chains from one sample, sequenced in a study of cytomegalovirus exposure and HLA in healthy donors. In the PCR, 60 Vbeta and 13 Jbeta primers were used. Assay used: immunoSEQ multiplex PCR; TCRdb lists only in-frame clones, some missing. The sample has 100,000 or so clones, just under 75% seen once. Input material: PBMCs. These receptors were collected from a man in his fifties in good health and CMV-seropositive.

This clone was seen at least ten times. This sequence joins TRBV11-2 and TRBJ2-2, with TRBD2 as a possible D gene (6 bases). Looked up from germline, CDR1 is SGHAT and CDR2 is FQNNGV. V lost 5 bases to trimming and J lost 0 bases, with 10 bases between them. This CDR3 is built from 15 residues. The CDR3 DNA reads TGTGCCAGCAGCGCGGGACGGCCGAACACCGGGGAGCTGTTTTTT. It is translated as CASSAGRPNTGELFF.

The rearrangement joins TRBV11-2 to TRBJ2-5; weak D call: TRBD2 (5 bases). V lost 1 base to trimming and J lost 7 bases, with 19 bases between them. The CDR3 contains 16 residues. Germline CDR1 reads SGHAT; CDR2 reads FQNNGV. CDR3 sequence: CASSLVRGPAPWTQYF. As DNA, the CDR3 is TGTGCCAGCAGCTTAGTTCGGGGTCCAGCGCCCTGGACCCAGTACTTC. Full variable domain (missing parts from reference TRBV11-2 and TRBJ2-5): EAGVAQSPRYKIIEKRQSVAFWCNPISGHATLYWYQQILGQGPKLLIQFQNNGVVDDSQLPKDRFSAERLKGVDSTLKIQPAKLEDSAVYLCASSLVRGPAPWTQYFGPGTRLLVL.

In its sample, this clone was seen once. One junction end does not reproduce the germline sequence, and a read error may be involved. The rearrangement joins TRBV4-2 to TRBJ2-6; TRBD1 is a possible D gene (6 bases). The CDR3 spans 17 residues. Germline V gene data show CDR1 as LGHNA and CDR2 as YNFKEQ. CDR3 amino acids: CASSPTATGSGANGLTF. CDR3 DNA sequence: TGTGCCAGCAGCCCTACAGCCACAGGGTCTGGGGCCAACGGCCTGACTTTC.

The rearrangement joins TRBV6-6 to TRBJ2-5, with 8 bases that match TRBD1. CDR1 MNHNY and CDR2 SVGAGI come from the germline V gene (reference sequence). V was pared by 4 bases and J by 4 bases, with 8 bases of the junction left unmatched. CDR3 size: 15 residues. This chain's CDR3 is CASSSIGQGGETQYF. The CDR3 DNA sequence: TGTGCCAGCAGTTCTATAGGACAGGGCGGAGAGACCCAGTACTTC.

V is TRBV5-6 and J is TRBJ1-5; no definite D call. Germline CDR1 reads SGHDT; CDR2 reads YYEEEE. The CDR3 covers 14 residues. The V end lost 6 bases, the J end lost 1 base, and 11 bases lay between the germline ends. The CDR3 here is CASMEFGSNQPQHF. The DNA of the CDR3 is TGTGCCAGCATGGAGTTCGGGAGCAATCAGCCCCAGCATTTT. Full variable domain (remainder filled in from reference TRBV5-6 and TRBJ1-5): DAGVTQSPTHLIKTRGQQVTLRCSPKSGHDTVSWYQQALGQGPQFIFQYYEEEERQRGNFPDRFSGHQFPNYSSELNVNALLLGDSALYLCASMEFGSNQPQHFGDGTRLSIL.

This clone was seen only a few times. The V gene is TRBV2, the J gene TRBJ2-2; TRBD2 matches at 8 bases. The germline V gene has CDR1 SNHLY and CDR2 FYNNEI. The CDR3 contains 15 residues. J lost 0 bases, V lost 7 bases, and 4 bases had no gene match. The CDR3: CASTPTSANTGELFF. CDR3 in DNA: TGTGCCAGCACCCCGACTAGCGCGAACACCGGGGAGCTGTTTTTT.

The chain has TRBV2 and TRBJ1-1; TRBD1 aligns across 7 bases. Germline lookup yields CDR1 SNHLY and CDR2 FYNNEI. J gave up 0 bases and V 6 bases, and 1 base lay outside the gene matches. This CDR3 spans 13 amino acids. CDR3 amino acids: CASRGQMNTEAFF. The CDR3 nucleotides read TGTGCCAGCAGGGGACAGATGAACACTGAAGCTTTCTTT. The full variable domain, in which reference TRBV2 and TRBJ1-1 provide the parts outside the CDR3, is EPEVTQTPSHQVTQMGQEVILRCVPISNHLYFYWYRQILGQKVEFLVSFYNNEISEKSEIFDDQFSVERPDGSNFTLKIRSTKLEDSAMYFCASRGQMNTEAFFGQGTRLTVV.

The chain is built from TRBV19 and TRBJ1-6; weak D call: TRBD1 (5 bases). The CDR3 covers 13 residues. Trimming cost V 11 bases and J 8 bases, with 16 bases left between them. Germline CDR1 is LNHDA and CDR2 is SQIVND (reference sequence). CDR3 protein: CAGKRGKDSPLHF. The CDR3 coding sequence is TGTGCCGGTAAGCGGGGGAAGGATTCACCCCTCCACTTT.

The J gene is TRBJ2-1, the V gene TRBV5-1, with 11 nucleotides matching TRBD2. The length of the CDR3 is 15 residues. V dropped 7 bases and J dropped 4; count of bases not matched to a gene: 7. Germline CDR1 reads SGHRS; CDR2 reads YFSETQ. The CDR3 spells CASGTSGPTYNEQFF. The CDR3 nucleotides read TGCGCCAGCGGGACTAGCGGACCCACGTACAATGAGCAGTTCTTC.

The rearrangement uses TRBV19 and TRBJ2-5; 12 bases agree with TRBD2. V dropped 4 bases and J dropped 5; count of bases not matched to a gene: 2. CDR3 length: 14 amino acids. Germline V gives CDR1 LNHDA, CDR2 SQIVND (reference sequence). CDR3 nucleotides: TGTGCCAGTAGTACCCTAGCGGGAGGGGAGACCCAGTACTTC. Translation gives CASSTLAGGETQYF.

This chain uses TRBV9 with TRBJ1-4, with D hard to call. The length of the CDR3 is 14 residues. V gave up 4 bases and J gave up 8 bases, with 15 bases separating them. The germline V gene encodes CDR1 SGDLS and CDR2 YYNGEE. The CDR3 DNA reads as TGTGCCAGCAGCTTTGACCCAGGAGGGGAAAAACTGTTTTTT. Protein: CASSFDPGGEKLFF.

The chain combines TRBV7-9 with TRBJ2-1; TRBD2 is a possible D gene (5 bases). Germline loops: CDR1 SEHNR, CDR2 FQNEAQ (reference sequence). The CDR3 loop spans 19 amino acids. Trimming stripped 0 bases from V and 10 bases from J, with 28 bases between. The CDR3 nucleotides read TGTGCCAGCAGCTTAGCTGGTTGGGAAGCGGACCGCTCCCGGATGGAGCAGTTCTTC. Translation: CASSLAGWEADRSRMEQFF.

The genes are TRBV7-9 and TRBJ2-1; 7 nucleotides line up with TRBD2. The CDR3 has 13 amino acids. The J segment lost 8 bases and the V segment lost 2 bases, leaving 3 bases of the junction unmatched. Germline assignment: CDR1 SEHNR and CDR2 FQNEAQ (reference sequence). The CDR3 region is CASSLKGRDEQFF. CDR3 nucleotides: TGTGCCAGCAGCTTAAAGGGGAGGGATGAGCAGTTCTTC. The whole variable domain, filled in from reference TRBV7-9 and TRBJ2-1, reads DTGVSQNPRHKITKRGQNVTFRCDPISEHNRLYWYRQTLGQGPEFLTYFQNEAQLEKSRLLSDRFSAERPKGSFSTLEIQRTEQGDSAMYLCASSLKGRDEQFFGPGTRLTVL.

The chain couples TRBV9 to TRBJ2-2; tentative D call: TRBD1 (5 bases). V lost 0 bases, J lost 5 bases, and 11 bases lay in between. The CDR3 consists of 15 residues. Germline V gene sequence: CDR1 SGDLS, CDR2 YYNGEE. The CDR3 DNA reads as TGTGCCAGCAGCGTAGGCTGGGGCGCGACCGGGGAGCTGTTTTTT. The encoded protein is CASSVGWGATGELFF.

V and J are TRBV10-3 and TRBJ2-1, with a tentative D call TRBD2 (5 bases). Germline V gene data show CDR1 as ENHRY and CDR2 as SYGVKD. This CDR3 spans 13 amino acids. V was clipped by 7 bases and J by 4 bases, with 11 bases between them. The CDR3 loop is CAITSPGYNEQFF. CDR3 nucleotide sequence: TGTGCCATCACCTCTCCGGGGTACAATGAGCAGTTCTTC.